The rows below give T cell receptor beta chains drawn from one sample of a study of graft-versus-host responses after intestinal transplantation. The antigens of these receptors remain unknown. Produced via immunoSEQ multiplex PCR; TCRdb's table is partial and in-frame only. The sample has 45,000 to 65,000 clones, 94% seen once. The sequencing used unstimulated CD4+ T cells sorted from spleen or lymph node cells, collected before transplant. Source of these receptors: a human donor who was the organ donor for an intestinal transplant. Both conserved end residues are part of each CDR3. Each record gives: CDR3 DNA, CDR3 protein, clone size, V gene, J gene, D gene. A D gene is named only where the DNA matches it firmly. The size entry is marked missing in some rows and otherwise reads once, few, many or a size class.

DNA: TGTGCCAGCAGCTTAGCGGCGGGTAAGGGCAATCAGCCCCAGCATTTT
CDR3: CASSLAAGKGNQPQHF
size: NA
V: TRBV7-9
J: TRBJ1-5
D: NA

DNA: TGTGCCAGCAGCCAAGCCTCTAGCGGGGGGTCTAGCACAGATACGCAGTATTTT
CDR3: CASSQASSGGSSTDTQYF
size: NA
V: TRBV4-2
J: TRBJ2-3
D: TRBD2

DNA: TGCGCCAGCAGCTTGGAAGTGCGGGCCCGAACCTGGACCTTC
CDR3: CASSLEVRARTWTF
size: NA
V: TRBV5-1
J: TRBJ1-2
D: NA

DNA: TGTGCCAGCTCACCGGGCGGGGCCCCAGATACGCAGTATTTT
CDR3: CASSPGGAPDTQYF
size: NA
V: TRBV18
J: TRBJ2-3
D: NA

DNA: TGTGCCAGTTCCGTACCCAGGGCGGCCAAAAACATTCAGTACTTC
CDR3: CASSVPRAAKNIQYF
size: NA
V: TRBV18
J: TRBJ2-4
D: NA

DNA: TGTGCCAGCAGACAGGGAGTAGCTGGAAACACCATATATTTT
CDR3: CASRQGVAGNTIYF
size: NA
V: TRBV6-5
J: TRBJ1-3
D: NA

DNA: TGTGCCAGCAGCTTTTACCGGACTAACCCGAACACCGGGGAGCTGTTTTTT
CDR3: CASSFYRTNPNTGELFF
size: NA
V: TRBV7-2
J: TRBJ2-2
D: NA

DNA: TGCAGCGCTGGGACAGTCTACGAGCAGTACTTC
CDR3: CSAGTVYEQYF
size: NA
V: TRBV29-1
J: TRBJ2-7
D: TRBD1

DNA: TGTGCCAGCACCCCATTTGGACAGGGAGGTGATGGCTACACCTTC
CDR3: CASTPFGQGGDGYTF
size: NA
V: TRBV7-9
J: TRBJ1-2
D: TRBD1

DNA: TGTGCCAGCAGTGACTCGCGGGGGGGCCCTAATGAGCAGTTCTTC
CDR3: CASSDSRGGPNEQFF
size: NA
V: TRBV6-4
J: TRBJ2-1
D: TRBD2

DNA: TGTGCCAGCAGTTTAGGGCCTAACAGGGTATCCTACGAGCAGTACTTC
CDR3: CASSLGPNRVSYEQYF
size: NA
V: TRBV28
J: TRBJ2-7
D: NA

DNA: TGTGCCAGCAGCTTGGGGACAGGACAGGTCTATGGCTACACCTTC
CDR3: CASSLGTGQVYGYTF
size: NA
V: TRBV5-6
J: TRBJ1-2
D: TRBD1

DNA: TGCAGTGCTGACTACAATGAGCAGTTCTTC
CDR3: CSADYNEQFF
size: few
V: TRBV20-1
J: TRBJ2-1
D: NA

DNA: TGTGCCAGCAGCCTCCTTACGCCGGGACAAGGTACCTACGAGCAGTACTTC
CDR3: CASSLLTPGQGTYEQYF
size: NA
V: TRBV11-2
J: TRBJ2-7
D: NA

DNA: TGTGCCAGCAGCTTAGGGCTTGGCAACACAGATACGCAGTATTTT
CDR3: CASSLGLGNTDTQYF
size: NA
V: TRBV7-2
J: TRBJ2-3
D: NA

DNA: TGTGCCAGCAGTTACTTAGAGGGCTCCTACAATGAGCAGTTCTTC
CDR3: CASSYLEGSYNEQFF
size: NA
V: TRBV6-6
J: TRBJ2-1
D: NA

DNA: TGTGCCAGCTCACCACGGACCACGTCCTACGAGCAGTACTTC
CDR3: CASSPRTTSYEQYF
size: NA
V: TRBV18
J: TRBJ2-7
D: NA

DNA: TGTGCCAGCAAGCCTTACTACGAGCAGTACTTC
CDR3: CASKPYYEQYF
size: NA
V: TRBV6-4
J: TRBJ2-7
D: NA

DNA: TGTGCCAGCAGCCCAGGGGTCCGACTAGCGGGGTACCAAGAGACCCAGTACTTC
CDR3: CASSPGVRLAGYQETQYF
size: NA
V: TRBV11-2
J: TRBJ2-5
D: TRBD2

DNA: TGCGCCAGCAGCCATGGCGTACTGCGACAGGTTAACGACTCCTACGAGCAGTACTTC
CDR3: CASSHGVLRQVNDSYEQYF
size: NA
V: TRBV4-1
J: TRBJ2-7
D: NA

DNA: TGTGCCAGCAGCCAAGACAAAGGGGCTGGCTACACCTTC
CDR3: CASSQDKGAGYTF
size: NA
V: TRBV14
J: TRBJ1-2
D: NA

DNA: TGTGCCAGCAGTGACGTCCAGGGCCATAGCTACGAGCAGTACTTC
CDR3: CASSDVQGHSYEQYF
size: NA
V: TRBV2
J: TRBJ2-7
D: NA

DNA: TGTGCCAGCAGCTTAAGACCGAACACTGAAGCTTTCTTT
CDR3: CASSLRPNTEAFF
size: NA
V: TRBV11-2
J: TRBJ1-1
D: NA

DNA: TGTGCCAGCAGCCAAGGGCAGGGGAACATTCAGTACTTC
CDR3: CASSQGQGNIQYF
size: NA
V: TRBV6-4
J: TRBJ2-4
D: NA

DNA: TGTGCCAGTAGTAACACAGATACGCAGTATTTT
CDR3: CASSNTDTQYF
size: once
V: TRBV19
J: TRBJ2-3
D: NA

DNA: TGTGCCAGCAGTATCACTGAAGCTTTCTTT
CDR3: CASSITEAFF
size: NA
V: TRBV2
J: TRBJ1-1
D: NA

DNA: TGTGCCAGCAGCCTCGGGACGGCGGACAGCTACACCTTC
CDR3: CASSLGTADSYTF
size: NA
V: TRBV7-9
J: TRBJ1-2
D: NA

DNA: TGTGCCAGTAGTCTGACAGGGTCTGGCTACACCTTC
CDR3: CASSLTGSGYTF
size: NA
V: TRBV19
J: TRBJ1-2
D: TRBD1

DNA: TGTGCCTGGAGTCGTATAGCTCTCGCCTATAATTCACCCCTCCACTTT
CDR3: CAWSRIALAYNSPLHF
size: NA
V: TRBV30
J: TRBJ1-6
D: NA

DNA: TGTGCCAGCAGTTACGGGTTAGCGGGGGGCACAGATACGCAGTATTTT
CDR3: CASSYGLAGGTDTQYF
size: NA
V: TRBV6-6
J: TRBJ2-3
D: TRBD2

DNA: TGTGCCAGCAGTTACGACAGGGGGGGAGAGACCCAGTACTTC
CDR3: CASSYDRGGETQYF
size: NA
V: TRBV7-9
J: TRBJ2-5
D: TRBD1

DNA: TGTGCCACCAGCAGAGATGAGTGGGGGAACCATAACTATGGCTACACCTTC
CDR3: CATSRDEWGNHNYGYTF
size: NA
V: TRBV15
J: TRBJ1-2
D: NA

DNA: TGTGCCAGCAGGCCTAGCGGGGGGGCCTATTACGAGCAGTACTTC
CDR3: CASRPSGGAYYEQYF
size: NA
V: TRBV14
J: TRBJ2-7
D: TRBD2

DNA: TGCGCCAGCAGGCCCGCGCCTAACTCTGGGGCCAACGTCCTGACTTTC
CDR3: CASRPAPNSGANVLTF
size: NA
V: TRBV5-1
J: TRBJ2-6
D: NA

DNA: TGTGCCAGCAGAGGGGGCATCGGGTACGGCTACACCTTC
CDR3: CASRGGIGYGYTF
size: NA
V: TRBV6-5
J: TRBJ1-2
D: TRBD1

DNA: TGTGCCAGCAGCTACTTCAGGGGGCAGGTTCAAAGCGGGGCTTTCTTT
CDR3: CASSYFRGQVQSGAFF
size: once
V: TRBV7-9
J: TRBJ1-1
D: TRBD1

DNA: TGTGCCAGCAGCTTTACAACAGGGGGCGTAGGCTCTGGAAACACCATATATTTT
CDR3: CASSFTTGGVGSGNTIYF
size: once
V: TRBV7-2
J: TRBJ1-3
D: TRBD1

DNA: TGTGCCAGCAGCTCAGGGGTCTGGCAGTACTTC
CDR3: CASSSGVWQYF
size: NA
V: TRBV7-9
J: TRBJ2-7
D: NA

DNA: TGTGCCAGCAAGGGGAGAGGTCTTCCCTACGAGTGGTACTTC
CDR3: CASKGRGLPYEWYF
size: NA
V: TRBV6-6
J: TRBJ2-7
D: NA

DNA: TGCGCCAGCAGTGAGTCGGCTAGCGGGGCCTACGAGCAGTACTTC
CDR3: CASSESASGAYEQYF
size: NA
V: TRBV10-2
J: TRBJ2-7
D: TRBD2

DNA: TGTGCCAGCAGTTATTTTCAGGACAAAAATTCACCCCTCCACTTT
CDR3: CASSYFQDKNSPLHF
size: NA
V: TRBV6-6
J: TRBJ1-6
D: NA

DNA: TGTGCCAGCAGCTTAGGGGGACAGGGGTCGAGCTACGAGCAGTACTTC
CDR3: CASSLGGQGSSYEQYF
size: NA
V: TRBV7-9
J: TRBJ2-7
D: TRBD1

DNA: TGTGCCAGCAGTCCGGGGGATGGGGGGCACAAGCAGTTCTTC
CDR3: CASSPGDGGHKQFF
size: NA
V: TRBV27
J: TRBJ2-1
D: NA

DNA: TGTGCCAGTAGTATTTTGCTGTGGCGGGGACTAGCTCACTACGAGCAGTACTTC
CDR3: CASSILLWRGLAHYEQYF
size: NA
V: TRBV19
J: TRBJ2-7
D: TRBD2

DNA: TGCAGCGTTGCAGGGACCCGGGACAGGGGAGGACAGTACTTC
CDR3: CSVAGTRDRGGQYF
size: NA
V: TRBV29-1
J: TRBJ2-7
D: TRBD1

DNA: TGTGCCACCCCACTAGCGGGGGCAAAACAAGAGACCCAGTACTTC
CDR3: CATPLAGAKQETQYF
size: once
V: TRBV7-2
J: TRBJ2-5
D: TRBD2

DNA: TGTGCCAGCAGCCACCCGACAGACCCTAGGAGCTCCTACGAGCAGTACTTC
CDR3: CASSHPTDPRSSYEQYF
size: NA
V: TRBV5-4
J: TRBJ2-7
D: NA

DNA: TGCGCCAGCAGCTTGGGACCCCTAGCGGGGGGGCGAGGGGCCAACGTCCTGACTTTC
CDR3: CASSLGPLAGGRGANVLTF
size: NA
V: TRBV5-1
J: TRBJ2-6
D: TRBD2

DNA: TGTGCCAGCAGCAAAGGGGCCTACGAGCAGTACTTC
CDR3: CASSKGAYEQYF
size: NA
V: TRBV11-2
J: TRBJ2-7
D: NA

DNA: TGTGCCAGCAGCCCCCTTGGACAGGGGGCGAGATCACCCCTCCACTTT
CDR3: CASSPLGQGARSPLHF
size: NA
V: TRBV7-2
J: TRBJ1-6
D: TRBD1

DNA: TGTGCCATCCACCGTTTGGCTAGCGGGGGCACCGGGGAGCTGTTTTTT
CDR3: CAIHRLASGGTGELFF
size: once
V: TRBV5-4
J: TRBJ2-2
D: TRBD2

DNA: TGTGCCAGCAGCGTAAACACAGATACGCAGTATTTT
CDR3: CASSVNTDTQYF
size: NA
V: TRBV9
J: TRBJ2-3
D: NA

DNA: TGTGCCAGCAGCTTAAGGGGACAGGTTTCCTACGAGCAGTACTTC
CDR3: CASSLRGQVSYEQYF
size: NA
V: TRBV11-2
J: TRBJ2-7
D: TRBD1

DNA: TGTGCCAGTAGTATTGACACCAATCAGCCCCAGCATTTT
CDR3: CASSIDTNQPQHF
size: few
V: TRBV19
J: TRBJ1-5
D: NA

DNA: TGTGCCAGCAGCCACGAGGTCCCGGAGACCCAGTACTTC
CDR3: CASSHEVPETQYF
size: NA
V: TRBV5-4
J: TRBJ2-5
D: NA

DNA: TGTGCCAGCTCTTCTGACGGCGGGGGGTCCTACGAGCAGTACTTC
CDR3: CASSSDGGGSYEQYF
size: NA
V: TRBV18
J: TRBJ2-7
D: TRBD2

DNA: TGTGCCACCAGCAGAGCCAGGGGCGTAAGCTCCTACGAGCAGTACTTC
CDR3: CATSRARGVSSYEQYF
size: NA
V: TRBV15
J: TRBJ2-7
D: NA

DNA: TGTGCCAGCTCATCCACAGGGAAGGAAAGGCAGCCCCAGCATTTT
CDR3: CASSSTGKERQPQHF
size: NA
V: TRBV6-5
J: TRBJ1-5
D: NA

DNA: TGTGCCATCAGGAAGGGTACCGATGAGCAGTTCTTC
CDR3: CAIRKGTDEQFF
size: NA
V: TRBV10-3
J: TRBJ2-1
D: NA